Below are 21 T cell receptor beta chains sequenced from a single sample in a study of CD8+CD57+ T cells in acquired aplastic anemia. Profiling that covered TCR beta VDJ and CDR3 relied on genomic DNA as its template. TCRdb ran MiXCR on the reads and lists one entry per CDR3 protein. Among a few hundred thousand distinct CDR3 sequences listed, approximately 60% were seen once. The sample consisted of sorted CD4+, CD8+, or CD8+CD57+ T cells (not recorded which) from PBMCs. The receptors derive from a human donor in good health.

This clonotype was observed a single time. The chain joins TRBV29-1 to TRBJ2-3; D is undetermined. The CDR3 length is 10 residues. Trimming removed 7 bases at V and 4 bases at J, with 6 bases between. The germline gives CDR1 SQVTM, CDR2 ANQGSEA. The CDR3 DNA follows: TGCAGCGGAGGATCAGATACGCAGTATTTT. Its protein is CSGGSDTQYF.

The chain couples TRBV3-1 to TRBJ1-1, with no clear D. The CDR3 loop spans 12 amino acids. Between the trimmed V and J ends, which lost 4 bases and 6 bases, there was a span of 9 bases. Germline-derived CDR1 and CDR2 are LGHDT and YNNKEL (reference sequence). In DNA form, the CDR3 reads TGTGCCAGCAGCCGGGCTTTATCTGAAGCTTTCTTT. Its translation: CASSRALSEAFF.

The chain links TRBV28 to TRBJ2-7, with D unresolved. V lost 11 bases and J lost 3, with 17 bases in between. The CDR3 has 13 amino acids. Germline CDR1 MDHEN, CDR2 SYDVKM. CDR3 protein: CALQSPSDYEQYF. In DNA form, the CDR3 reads TGTGCCCTACAGTCCCCCTCAGACTACGAGCAGTACTTC.

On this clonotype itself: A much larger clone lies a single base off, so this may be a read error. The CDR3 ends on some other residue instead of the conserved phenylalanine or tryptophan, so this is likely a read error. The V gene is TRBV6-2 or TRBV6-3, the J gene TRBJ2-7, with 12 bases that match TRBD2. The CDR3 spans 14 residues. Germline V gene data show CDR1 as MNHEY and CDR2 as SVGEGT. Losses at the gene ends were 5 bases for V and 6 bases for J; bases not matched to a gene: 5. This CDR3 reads CASSGGTSGFEQYL. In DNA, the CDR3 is TGTGCCAGCAGTGGGGGGACTAGCGGGTTCGAGCAGTACCTC.

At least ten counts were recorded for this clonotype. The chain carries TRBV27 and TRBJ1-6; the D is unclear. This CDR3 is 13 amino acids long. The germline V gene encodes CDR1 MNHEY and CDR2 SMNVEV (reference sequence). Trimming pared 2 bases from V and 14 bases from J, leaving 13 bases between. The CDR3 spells CASSLTRVETLHF. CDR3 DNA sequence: TGTGCCAGCAGTTTAACACGGGTTGAGACCCTCCACTTT.

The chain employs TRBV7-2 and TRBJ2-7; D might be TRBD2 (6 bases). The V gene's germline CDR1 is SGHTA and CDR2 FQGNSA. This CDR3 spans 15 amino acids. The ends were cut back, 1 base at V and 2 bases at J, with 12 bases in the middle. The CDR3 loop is CASSLVSGATYEQYF. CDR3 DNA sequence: TGTGCCAGCAGCTTAGTTAGCGGAGCTACCTACGAGCAGTACTTC. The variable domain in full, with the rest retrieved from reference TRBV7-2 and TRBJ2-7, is GAGVSQSPSNKVTEKGKDVELRCDPISGHTALYWYRQSLGQGLEFLIYFQGNSAPDKSGLPSDRFSAERTGGSVSTLTIQRTQQEDSAVYLCASSLVSGATYEQYFGPGTRLTVT.

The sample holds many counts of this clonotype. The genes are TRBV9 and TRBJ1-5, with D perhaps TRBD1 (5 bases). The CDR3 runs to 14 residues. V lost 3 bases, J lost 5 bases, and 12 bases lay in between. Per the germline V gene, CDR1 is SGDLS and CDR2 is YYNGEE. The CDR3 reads CASSAGLGDQPQHF. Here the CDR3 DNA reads TGTGCCAGCAGCGCCGGACTGGGGGATCAGCCCCAGCATTTT.

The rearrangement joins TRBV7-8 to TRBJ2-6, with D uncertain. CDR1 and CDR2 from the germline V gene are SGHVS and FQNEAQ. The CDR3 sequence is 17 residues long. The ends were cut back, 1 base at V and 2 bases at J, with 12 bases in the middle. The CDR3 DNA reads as TGTGCCAGCAGCTTAGATCCGCGTGTAGCTGGGGCCAACGTCCTGACTTTC. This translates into CASSLDPRVAGANVLTF.

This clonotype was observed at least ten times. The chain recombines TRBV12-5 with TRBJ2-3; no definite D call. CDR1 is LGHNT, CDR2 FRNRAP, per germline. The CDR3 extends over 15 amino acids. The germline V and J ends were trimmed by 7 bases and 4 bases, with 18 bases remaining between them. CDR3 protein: CASVADTTVPDTQYF. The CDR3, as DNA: TGTGCTAGTGTGGCCGACACCACCGTCCCAGATACGCAGTATTTT. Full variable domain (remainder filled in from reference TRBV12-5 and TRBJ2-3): DARVTQTPRHKVTEMGQEVTMRCQPILGHNTVFWYRQTMMQGLELLAYFRNRAPLDDSGMPKDRFSAEMPDATLATLKIQPSEPRDSAVYFCASVADTTVPDTQYFGPGTRLTVL.

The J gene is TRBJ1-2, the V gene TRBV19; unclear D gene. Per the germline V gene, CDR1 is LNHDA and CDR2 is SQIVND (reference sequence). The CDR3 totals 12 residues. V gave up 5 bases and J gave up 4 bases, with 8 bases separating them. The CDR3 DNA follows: TGTGCCAGTAGTCCCGACCGCTATGGCTACACCTTC. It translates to CASSPDRYGYTF. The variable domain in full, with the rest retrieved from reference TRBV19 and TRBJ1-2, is DGGITQSPKYLFRKEGQNVTLSCEQNLNHDAMYWYRQDPGQGLRLIYYSQIVNDFQKGDIAEGYSVSREKKESFPLTVTSAQKNPTAFYLCASSPDRYGYTFGSGTRLTVV.

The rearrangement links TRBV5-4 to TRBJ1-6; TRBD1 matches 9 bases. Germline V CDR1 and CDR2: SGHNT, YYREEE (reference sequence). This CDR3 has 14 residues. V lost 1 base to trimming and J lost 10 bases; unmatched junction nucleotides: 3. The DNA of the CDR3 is TGTGCCAGCAGCTTGACAGGGGGCCGGTCACCCCTCCACTTT. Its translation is CASSLTGGRSPLHF. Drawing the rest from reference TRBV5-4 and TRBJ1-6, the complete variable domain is ETGVTQSPTHLIKTRGQQVTLRCSSQSGHNTVSWYQQALGQGPQFIFQYYREEENGRGNFPPRFSGLQFPNYSSELNVNALELDDSALYLCASSLTGGRSPLHFGNGTRLTVT.

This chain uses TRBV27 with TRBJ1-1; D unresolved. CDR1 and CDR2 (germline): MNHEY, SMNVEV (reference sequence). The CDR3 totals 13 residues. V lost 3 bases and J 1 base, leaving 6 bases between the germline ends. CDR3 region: CASSFRQNTEAFF. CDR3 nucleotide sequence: TGTGCCAGCAGTTTTCGGCAGAACACTGAAGCTTTCTTT.

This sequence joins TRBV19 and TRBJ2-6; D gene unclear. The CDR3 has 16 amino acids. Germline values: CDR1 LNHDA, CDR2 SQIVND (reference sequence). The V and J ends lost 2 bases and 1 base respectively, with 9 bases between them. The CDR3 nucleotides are TGTGCCAGTAGTATATTTTCGGGTTCTGGGGCCAACGTCCTGACTTTC. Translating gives CASSIFSGSGANVLTF.

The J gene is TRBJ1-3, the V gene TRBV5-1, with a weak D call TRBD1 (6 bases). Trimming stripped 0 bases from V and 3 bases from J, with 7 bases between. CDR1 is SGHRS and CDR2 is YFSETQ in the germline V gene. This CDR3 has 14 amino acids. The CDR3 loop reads CASSLAGDGNTIYF. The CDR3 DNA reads TGCGCCAGCAGCTTGGCAGGGGATGGAAACACCATATATTTT. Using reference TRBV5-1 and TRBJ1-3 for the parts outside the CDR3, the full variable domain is KAGVTQTPRYLIKTRGQQVTLSCSPISGHRSVSWYQQTPGQGLQFLFEYFSETQRNKGNFPGRFSGRQFSNSRSEMNVSTLELGDSALYLCASSLAGDGNTIYFGEGSWLTVV.

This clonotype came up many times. The CDR3 DNA reads TGCAGCGTTGAAGATCAATGCTCGGGGACTAGGGATTTTTGTGAGCAGTACTTC. This sequence encodes CSVEDQCSGTRDFCEQYF. The chain couples TRBV29-1 to TRBJ2-7; 8 positions match TRBD2. CDR3 size: 18 residues. CDR1 is SQVTM, CDR2 ANQGSEA, per germline. V lost 0 bases, J lost 7 bases, and 20 bases stayed unmatched.

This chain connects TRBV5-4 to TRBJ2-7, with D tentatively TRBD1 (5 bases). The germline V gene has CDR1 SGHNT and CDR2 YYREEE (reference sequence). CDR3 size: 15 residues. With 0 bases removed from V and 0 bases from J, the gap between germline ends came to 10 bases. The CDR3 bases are TGTGCCAGCAGCTTGGGGACAAGGGGCTCCTACGAGCAGTACTTC. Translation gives CASSLGTRGSYEQYF.

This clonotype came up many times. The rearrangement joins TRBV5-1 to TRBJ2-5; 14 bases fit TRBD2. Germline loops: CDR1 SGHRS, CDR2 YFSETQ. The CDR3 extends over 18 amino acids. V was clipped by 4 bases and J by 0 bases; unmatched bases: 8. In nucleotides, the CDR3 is TGCGCCAGCAGCCAGGGACTAGCGGGGGCCTCGTACCAAGAGACCCAGTACTTC. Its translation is CASSQGLAGASYQETQYF. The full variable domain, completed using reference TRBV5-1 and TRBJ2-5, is KAGVTQTPRYLIKTRGQQVTLSCSPISGHRSVSWYQQTPGQGLQFLFEYFSETQRNKGNFPGRFSGRQFSNSRSEMNVSTLELGDSALYLCASSQGLAGASYQETQYFGPGTRLLVL.

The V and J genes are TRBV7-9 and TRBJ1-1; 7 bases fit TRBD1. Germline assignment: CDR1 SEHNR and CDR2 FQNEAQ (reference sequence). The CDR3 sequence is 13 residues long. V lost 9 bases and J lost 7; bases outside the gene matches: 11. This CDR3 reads CASTGAGGIEAFF. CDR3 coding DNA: TGTGCCAGTACCGGGGCAGGGGGTATTGAAGCTTTCTTT.

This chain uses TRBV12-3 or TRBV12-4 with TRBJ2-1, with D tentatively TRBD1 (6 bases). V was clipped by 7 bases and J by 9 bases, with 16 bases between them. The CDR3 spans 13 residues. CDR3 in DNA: TGTGCCAGCACCCGGACAGCGACAACTGAGCAGTTCTTC. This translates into CASTRTATTEQFF.

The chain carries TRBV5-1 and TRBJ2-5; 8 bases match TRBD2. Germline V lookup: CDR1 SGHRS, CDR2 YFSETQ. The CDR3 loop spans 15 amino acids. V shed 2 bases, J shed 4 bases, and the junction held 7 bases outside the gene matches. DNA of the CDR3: TGCGCCAGCAGCTTAGGGACTAGGCGTGGAGAGACCCAGTACTTC. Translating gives CASSLGTRRGETQYF.

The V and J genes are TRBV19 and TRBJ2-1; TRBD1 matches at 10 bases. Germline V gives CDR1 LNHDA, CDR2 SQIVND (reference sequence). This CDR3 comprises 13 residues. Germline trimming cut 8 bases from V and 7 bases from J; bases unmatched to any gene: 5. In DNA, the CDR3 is TGTGCCAGTTCTCGGACAGGGGGTAATGAGCAGTTCTTC. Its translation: CASSRTGGNEQFF.